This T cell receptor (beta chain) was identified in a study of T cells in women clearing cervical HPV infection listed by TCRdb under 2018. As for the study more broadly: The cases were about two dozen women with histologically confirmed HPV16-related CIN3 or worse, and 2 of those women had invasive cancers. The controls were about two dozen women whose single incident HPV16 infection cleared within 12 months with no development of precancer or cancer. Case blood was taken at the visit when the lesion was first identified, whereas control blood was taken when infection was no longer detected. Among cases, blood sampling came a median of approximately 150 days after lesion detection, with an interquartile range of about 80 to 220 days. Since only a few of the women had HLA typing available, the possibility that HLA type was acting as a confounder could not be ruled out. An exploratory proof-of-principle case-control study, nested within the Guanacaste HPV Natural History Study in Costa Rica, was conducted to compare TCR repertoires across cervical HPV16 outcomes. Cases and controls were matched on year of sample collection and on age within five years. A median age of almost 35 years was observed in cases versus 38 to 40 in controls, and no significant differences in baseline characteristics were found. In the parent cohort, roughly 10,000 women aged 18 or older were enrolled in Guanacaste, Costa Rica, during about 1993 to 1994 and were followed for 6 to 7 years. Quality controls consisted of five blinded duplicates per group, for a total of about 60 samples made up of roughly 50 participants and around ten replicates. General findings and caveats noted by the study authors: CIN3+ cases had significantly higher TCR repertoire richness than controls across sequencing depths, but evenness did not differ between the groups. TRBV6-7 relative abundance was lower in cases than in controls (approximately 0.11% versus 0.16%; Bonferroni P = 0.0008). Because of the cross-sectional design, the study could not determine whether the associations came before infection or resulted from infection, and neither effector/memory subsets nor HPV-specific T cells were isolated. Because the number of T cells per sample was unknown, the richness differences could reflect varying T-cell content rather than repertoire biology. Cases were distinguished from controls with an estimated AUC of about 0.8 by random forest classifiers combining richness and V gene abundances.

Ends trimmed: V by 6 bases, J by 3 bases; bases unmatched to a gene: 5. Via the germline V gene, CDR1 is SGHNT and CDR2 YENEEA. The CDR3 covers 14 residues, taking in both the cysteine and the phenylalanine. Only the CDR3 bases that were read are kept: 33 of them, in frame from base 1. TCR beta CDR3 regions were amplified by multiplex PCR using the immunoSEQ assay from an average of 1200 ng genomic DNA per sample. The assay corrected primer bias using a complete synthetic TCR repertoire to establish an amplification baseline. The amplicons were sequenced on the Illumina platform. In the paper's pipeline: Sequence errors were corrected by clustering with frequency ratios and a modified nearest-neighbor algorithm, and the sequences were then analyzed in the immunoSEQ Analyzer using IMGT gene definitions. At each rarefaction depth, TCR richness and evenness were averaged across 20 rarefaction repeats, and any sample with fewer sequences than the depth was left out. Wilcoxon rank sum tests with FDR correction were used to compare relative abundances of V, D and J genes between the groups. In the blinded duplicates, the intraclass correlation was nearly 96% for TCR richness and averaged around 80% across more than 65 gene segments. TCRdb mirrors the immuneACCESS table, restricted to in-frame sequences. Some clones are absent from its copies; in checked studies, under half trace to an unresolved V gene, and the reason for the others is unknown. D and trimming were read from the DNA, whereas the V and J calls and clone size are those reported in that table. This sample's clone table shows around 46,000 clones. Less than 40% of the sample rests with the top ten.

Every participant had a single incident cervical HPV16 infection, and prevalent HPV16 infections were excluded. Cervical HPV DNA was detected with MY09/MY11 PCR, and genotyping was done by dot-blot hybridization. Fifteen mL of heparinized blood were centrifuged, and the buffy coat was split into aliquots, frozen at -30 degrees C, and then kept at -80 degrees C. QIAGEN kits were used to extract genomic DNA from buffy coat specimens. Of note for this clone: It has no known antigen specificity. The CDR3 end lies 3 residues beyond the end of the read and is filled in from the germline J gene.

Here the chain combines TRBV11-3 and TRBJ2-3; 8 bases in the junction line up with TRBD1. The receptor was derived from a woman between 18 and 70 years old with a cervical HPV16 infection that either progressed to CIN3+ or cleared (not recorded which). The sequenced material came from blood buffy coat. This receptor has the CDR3 CASSTGGRTDTQYF. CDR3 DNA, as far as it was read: TGTGCCAGCAGTACAGGGGGTCGAACAGATACG.